This entry concerns a single TCR beta chain. Trimming left V 0 bases short and J 1 base short, with 19 bases between. CDR3 length equals 18 residues. The germline gives CDR1 SGDLS, CDR2 YYNGEE. This record belongs to a study of blood T cell repertoires in COVID-19. In the study overall: Sites across the United States, Italy and Spain contributed samples from acute and convalescent COVID-19. Sources were T cells, B-cell-depleted T cells, or PBMCs; the material itself was cDNA or gDNA.

Original processing notes: Estimates of nucleated cell counts were drawn from the amplification of reference gene primers. Sequencing used immunoSEQ multiplex PCR; TCRdb keeps in-frame clones, though not all of them. The DNA was the basis for D and trimming; V, J and clone size are from that table. The repertoire consists of 300,000 to 400,000 clones, with around 90% occurring once and the leading ten covering 1%. The V gene is TRBV9, the J gene TRBJ1-2; D is possibly TRBD1 (6 bases). Sequenced sample: peripheral blood. The source of this sequence is a man in his fifties or sixties with active or convalescent COVID-19. The CDR3 region is CASSVGLNDRRYNYGYTF. CDR3 bases: TGTGCCAGCAGCGTAGGGCTTAATGACAGGCGATATAACTATGGCTACACCTTC.